The 14 T cell receptor beta chains reported below all come from one sample, sequenced in a study of vaccination and CD4 T cells after COVID-19. Time point reported: late sampling 161 to 241 days after vaccination in three convalescent patients. Treatment indicated: roughly 10-day PBMC culture with coronavirus spike peptide pools or control peptides (ViraFEST assay). CD4+ T cells that had been cultured provided DNA sequenced with the Oncomine TCR Beta short-read assay. TCRdb called the PCR reads again in MiXCR, with one record for every CDR3 protein. The profile shows about 25,000 distinct CDR3 sequences, approximately 28% of them singletons. No antigen has been identified for these receptors. Source: CD4+ T cells from blood, cultured in vitro, taken about 7 months after SARS-CoV-2 vaccination. The receptors stem from a human donor who had recovered from COVID-19.

This clonotype has more than one count but fewer than ten. The chain employs TRBV28 and TRBJ1-6, with 9 bases identical to TRBD1. V lost 4 bases and J lost 7; bases outside the gene matches: 8. Germline V gene sequence: CDR1 MDHEN, CDR2 SYDVKM. This CDR3 region has 16 residues. Here the CDR3 reads CASSSLGQGLNSPLHF. The DNA of the CDR3 is TGTGCCAGCAGTTCCTTGGGACAGGGACTAAATTCACCCCTCCACTTT. Supplemented by reference TRBV28 and TRBJ1-6, the full variable domain reads DVKVTQSSRYLVKRTGEKVFLECVQDMDHENMFWYRQDPGLGLRLIYFSYDVKMKEKGDIPEGYSVSREKKERFSLILESASTNQTSMYLCASSSLGQGLNSPLHFGNGTRLTVT.

This rearrangement joins TRBV7-3 to TRBJ1-1; D is unclear. Germline V gene lookup returns CDR1 SGHTA and CDR2 FQGTGA. Deletions cut 3 bases from V and 1 base from J, with 6 bases between. The length of the CDR3 is 13 residues. The CDR3 bases are TGTGCCAGCAGCTTGAGAGGGAACACTGAAGCTTTCTTT. It translates to CASSLRGNTEAFF. Drawing the rest from reference TRBV7-3 and TRBJ1-1, the complete variable domain is GAGVSQTPSNKVTEKGKYVELRCDPISGHTALYWYRQSLGQGPEFLIYFQGTGAADDSGLPNDRFFAVRPEGSVSTLKIQRTERGDSAVYLCASSLRGNTEAFFGQGTRLTVV.

Comments on this clonotype: This likely reflects a read error, since a far larger clone is one base away. No conserved phenylalanine or tryptophan ends this CDR3, so it is likely a read error. The chain recombines TRBV5-6 with TRBJ2-7, with 10 bases that match TRBD2. The end of the DNA fits TRBJ2-5 better, so the J call may be wrong. CDR1 is SGHDT, CDR2 YYEEEE, per germline. There are 15 residues in the CDR3. CDR3 region: CASSFRIAGGETQYS. In nucleotides, the CDR3 is TGTGCCAGCAGCTTCCGAATAGCGGGAGGAGAGACCCAGTACTCC.

This chain connects TRBV4-2 to TRBJ2-5; D assignment may be TRBD1 or TRBD2 (5 bases each). CDR3 size: 15 residues. V was clipped by 1 base and J by 3 bases, with 12 bases between them. Per the germline V gene, CDR1 is LGHNA and CDR2 is YNFKEQ. For the CDR3, the DNA is TGTGCCAGCAGCCAAGGGGACCGGGATGAAGAGACCCAGTACTTC. The encoded protein is CASSQGDRDEETQYF.

The rearrangement joins TRBV15 to TRBJ1-1, with a tentative D call TRBD1 (6 bases). The germline V gene encodes CDR1 LNHNV and CDR2 YYDKDF (reference sequence). The germline V and J ends were trimmed by 1 base and 3 bases, with 9 bases remaining between them. The CDR3 has 14 residues. CDR3 DNA: TGTGCCACCAGCAGAGGGGGGCGGGACACTGAAGCTTTCTTT. This gives the protein CATSRGGRDTEAFF.

This clonotype has more than one count but fewer than ten. The chain combines TRBV20-1 with TRBJ2-1; D possibly corresponds to TRBD2 (6 bases). In germline, CDR1 is DFQATT, CDR2 SNEGSKA (reference sequence). The V end lost 5 bases, the J end lost 8 bases, and 16 bases lay between the germline ends. CDR3 length equals 13 residues. CDR3 nucleotide sequence: TGCAGTGCTGGAACCGGGACTCAATATGAGCAGTTCTTC. Its protein product is CSAGTGTQYEQFF.

This clonotype was counted a few times. The chain carries TRBV6-1 and TRBJ1-5; 7 nucleotides agree with TRBD1. The germline gives CDR1 MNHNS, CDR2 SASEGT. V lost 5 bases, J lost 1 base, and 2 bases stayed unmatched. This CDR3 contains 14 residues. The CDR3, as DNA: TGTGCCAGCAGTAAACAGGGGAGCAATCAGCCCCAGCATTTT. It translates to CASSKQGSNQPQHF.

In this sample, this clonotype turned up once. The V and J genes are TRBV7-8 and TRBJ2-3, with 8 bases that match TRBD2. The CDR3 covers 17 residues. The V gene's germline CDR1 is SGHVS and CDR2 FQNEAQ. After removal of 5 bases from V and 1 base from J, the junction contained 11 bases not matched to a gene. The CDR3 reads CASSTTLAGRGTDTQYF. CDR3 bases: TGTGCCAGCAGCACCACGTTAGCGGGAAGGGGCACAGATACGCAGTATTTT. The entire variable domain, with the rest obtained from reference TRBV7-8 and TRBJ2-3, is as follows: GAGVSQSPRYKVAKRGQDVALRCDPISGHVSLFWYQQALGQGPEFLTYFQNEAQLDKSGLPSDRFFAERPEGSVSTLKIQRTQQEDSAVYLCASSTTLAGRGTDTQYFGPGTRLTVL.

This clonotype appeared a few times. This chain connects TRBV24-1 to TRBJ2-5; tentatively, D is TRBD1 (5 bases). CDR3 length: 13 amino acids. Per germline, CDR1 KGHDR and CDR2 SFDVKD. Trimming removed 1 base at V and 5 bases at J, with 7 bases between. The CDR3 coding sequence is TGTGCCACCAGTGATTTCAGGGCCGAGACCCAGTACTTC. Amino acids: CATSDFRAETQYF.

This clonotype was recorded a few times. The chain couples TRBV20-1 to TRBJ2-1; D gene unclear. V lost 3 bases and J lost 9, with 9 bases in between. CDR1 is DFQATT, CDR2 SNEGSKA, per germline (reference sequence). CDR3 length: 11 residues. CDR3 DNA: TGCAGTGCTAGGCACGGAACTGAGCAGTTCTTC. The encoded protein is CSARHGTEQFF.

The J gene is TRBJ2-3, the V gene TRBV29-1; no definite D call. Germline CDR1 reads SQVTM; CDR2 reads ANQGSEA. V was clipped by 5 bases and J by 0 bases, with 15 bases between them. CDR3 length: 15 amino acids. CDR3 in amino acids: CSVRAGFRSTDTQYF. The CDR3 DNA sequence: TGCAGCGTTAGAGCAGGCTTCCGCAGCACAGATACGCAGTATTTT.

V and J are TRBV7-2 and TRBJ2-1; 7 bases agree with TRBD1. The CDR3 contains 15 residues. Germline lookup yields CDR1 SGHTA and CDR2 FQGNSA. Trimming cost V 5 bases and J 4 bases; bases outside gene matches: 8. The CDR3 loop reads CASSQRQGSYNEQFF. CDR3 in DNA: TGTGCCAGCAGCCAACGACAGGGCTCTTACAATGAGCAGTTCTTC.

The chain joins TRBV11-3 to TRBJ2-5, with 13 bases matching TRBD2. The V segment lost 3 bases and the J segment 1 base; nucleotides outside the gene matches: 2. The CDR3 spans 16 residues. Per the germline V gene, CDR1 is SGHNT and CDR2 is YENEEA. CDR3 in DNA: TGTGCCAGCAGCTTTGGGACTAGCGGGACCCAAGAGACCCAGTACTTC. It translates to CASSFGTSGTQETQYF.

This clonotype occurred a few times. The chain links TRBV6-1 to TRBJ2-3, with D tentatively TRBD1 or TRBD2 (5 bases each). The V end was cut by 6 bases, the J end by 6 bases, with 19 bases between. CDR3 size: 15 residues. Looked up from germline, CDR1 is MNHNS and CDR2 is SASEGT. The DNA of the CDR3 is TGTGCCAGCAGGGGACCCGCATGGCAGCGGGATACGCAGTATTTT. It specifies CASRGPAWQRDTQYF.